This paragraph covers one TCR beta chain sequence. The data were taken from a study of cytomegalovirus exposure and HLA in healthy donors. The PCR employed 60 Vbeta primers together with 13 Jbeta primers. In the source study's methods: A follow-up analysis tallied 65 million to 80 million unique TCR beta chains, approximately 11 million shared. The repertoire was sequenced with immunoSEQ multiplex PCR; TCRdb's copy has only in-frame clones and lacks some. The V and J calls and clone size are taken from that table; D and trimming were inferred from the DNA. The sample lists 90,000 to 120,000 clones; roughly 69% were seen once. The receptor's source is a man aged 50-60 years in good health and CMV-seropositive. The material sequenced was PBMCs.

CDR3 DNA sequence: TGTGCCAGCAGTGAAGGACAGCAACAAGAGACCCAGTACTTC. Translating gives CASSEGQQQETQYF. The rearrangement uses TRBV6-1 and TRBJ2-5, with a weak D call TRBD1 (5 bases). Germline loops: CDR1 MNHNS, CDR2 SASEGT. The CDR3 consists of 14 residues. The V and J ends lost 1 base and 2 bases respectively, with 8 bases between them.